One sample yielded the 22 T cell receptor beta chains listed below, sequenced in a study of T-cell memory formation after mild COVID-19. Each CDR3 protein is one row after TCRdb ran MiXCR on the 5' RACE reads. In the table there are roughly 410,000 distinct CDR3 sequences, approximately 25% of which are singletons. The specimen was PBMCs or a T cell subset sorted from them (not recorded which). Receptor source: an adult woman who had mild COVID-19 (a few samples of this study predate the infection). Cell type and time point are not known.

This clonotype has more than one count but fewer than ten. This sequence joins TRBV7-9 and TRBJ2-3; D is perhaps TRBD2 (5 bases). Looked up from germline, CDR1 is SEHNR and CDR2 is FQNEAQ (reference sequence). CDR3 length equals 15 residues. The V and J ends lost 1 base and 2 bases respectively, with 10 bases between them. The CDR3 nucleotides are TGTGCCAGCAGCTTAGGCGGGTCCCCCACAGATACGCAGTATTTT. It codes for CASSLGGSPTDTQYF.

The CDR3 is CASSILQGNTGELFF. The CDR3 DNA reads TGTGCCAGTAGTATATTACAGGGCAACACCGGGGAGCTGTTTTTT. This chain uses TRBV19 with TRBJ2-2; D possibly corresponds to TRBD1 (6 bases). Germline V gene lookup returns CDR1 LNHDA and CDR2 SQIVND (reference sequence). Trimming left V 2 bases short and J 2 bases short, with 9 bases between. The CDR3 covers 15 residues.

This clonotype was recorded a few times. The chain combines TRBV24-1 with TRBJ2-2; TRBD2 matches at 10 bases. CDR1 KGHDR and CDR2 SFDVKD come from the germline V gene. J gave up 6 bases and V 12 bases, and 6 bases lay outside the gene matches. This CDR3 spans 13 amino acids. The CDR3 region is CAASSGSPGELFF. The CDR3 DNA is TGTGCCGCTTCTAGCGGGAGCCCCGGGGAGCTGTTTTTT.

This clonotype was counted between two and nine times. V usage is TRBV20-1 and J usage is TRBJ2-3, with a possible D match to TRBD2 (7 bases). The germline CDR1 and CDR2 sequences are DFQATT and SNEGSKA (reference sequence). V lost 3 bases to trimming and J lost 3 bases, with 19 bases between them. The CDR3 totals 16 residues. The CDR3 DNA reads TGCAGTGCTAGCGCTCGGGGGGCGCTTGCGACAGATACGCAGTATTTT. This encodes CSASARGALATDTQYF.

This clonotype was picked up a small number of times. The V call is TRBV5-1, the J call TRBJ2-2, with 7 bases fitting TRBD1. Per germline, CDR1 SGHRS and CDR2 YFSETQ. V shed 0 bases, J shed 5 bases, and the junction held 4 bases outside the gene matches. CDR3 size: 15 residues. CDR3 nucleotide sequence: TGCGCCAGCAGCTTGGAGACAGGGATTACCGGGGAGCTGTTTTTT. As protein: CASSLETGITGELFF.

This clonotype was seen repeatedly, ten times or more. The V gene is TRBV7-9, the J gene TRBJ2-5, with 13 bases aligning to TRBD2. V lost 7 bases to trimming and J lost 5 bases; unmatched junction nucleotides: 10. Germline V gene data show CDR1 as SEHNR and CDR2 as FQNEAQ (reference sequence). CDR3 length: 16 amino acids. As DNA, the CDR3 is TGTGCCAGCACCCTGTCCTCGGGACTAGCGGGGGAGACCCAGTACTTC. Its protein product is CASTLSSGLAGETQYF. Filled out from reference TRBV7-9 and TRBJ2-5, the complete variable domain reads DTGVSQNPRHKITKRGQNVTFRCDPISEHNRLYWYRQTLGQGPEFLTYFQNEAQLEKSRLLSDRFSAERPKGSFSTLEIQRTEQGDSAMYLCASTLSSGLAGETQYFGPGTRLLVL.

This chain uses TRBV7-3 with TRBJ2-2; 10 bases agree with TRBD1. Trimming took 3 bases from V and 4 from J; bases not matched to a gene: 5. The CDR3 length is 16 residues. CDR1 SGHTA and CDR2 FQGTGA come from the germline V gene. The CDR3 sequence is CASSFGTGASTGELFF. CDR3 DNA: TGTGCCAGCAGCTTCGGGACAGGGGCGTCCACCGGGGAGCTGTTTTTT.

This clonotype was seen only a few times. This chain joins TRBV4-3 and TRBJ2-1, with 7 bases aligning to TRBD2. Unmatched junction bases numbered 2, after V lost 1 base and J lost 8 bases. CDR1 and CDR2 from the germline V gene are LGHNA and YSLEER. The CDR3 is 13 amino acids. In nucleotides, the CDR3 is TGCGCCAGCAGCCAAGGCGGGGGAGATGAGCAGTTCTTC. Its protein is CASSQGGGDEQFF.

The chain couples TRBV5-6 to TRBJ2-1, with 14 bases that match TRBD2. CDR1 is SGHDT, CDR2 YYEEEE, per germline. The J segment lost 4 bases and the V segment lost 4 bases, leaving 4 bases of the junction unmatched. The CDR3 sequence is 16 residues long. CDR3 protein: CASSRTSGRWYNEQFF. CDR3 bases: TGTGCCAGCAGCAGGACTAGCGGGAGGTGGTACAATGAGCAGTTCTTC.

V and J are TRBV6-1 and TRBJ2-6; possibly TRBD1 for D (6 bases). Trimming shortened V by 1 base and J by 0 bases, and 10 bases separated the two germline ends. CDR1 MNHNS and CDR2 SASEGT come from the germline V gene. The length of the CDR3 is 17 residues. DNA for the CDR3: TGTGCCAGCAGTGAAGGGGGACACTACTCTGGGGCCAACGTCCTGACTTTC. The encoded protein is CASSEGGHYSGANVLTF.

This sequence joins TRBV18 and TRBJ2-7; 9 positions agree with TRBD1. J was trimmed by 2 bases and V by 3 bases; bases with no gene match: 5. Germline V gene data show CDR1 as KGHSH and CDR2 as LQKENI. The CDR3 has 15 amino acids. As DNA, the CDR3 is TGTGCCAGCTCACCCGGGACAGGGAGGACCTACGAGCAGTACTTC. Protein sequence: CASSPGTGRTYEQYF. Using reference TRBV18 and TRBJ2-7 for the parts outside the CDR3, the full variable domain is NAGVMQNPRHLVRRRGQEARLRCSPMKGHSHVYWYRQLPEEGLKFMVYLQKENIIDESGMPKERFSAEFPKEGPSILRIQQVVRGDSAAYFCASSPGTGRTYEQYFGPGTRLTVT.

This clonotype came up once. J is TRBJ2-2 and V is TRBV7-6, with TRBD1 matching over 9 bases. The CDR3 has 16 residues. CDR1 and CDR2 (germline): SGHVS, FNYEAQ. J gave up 5 bases and V 4 bases, and 8 bases lay outside the gene matches. CDR3 bases: TGTGCCAGCAGCTCTCAGGACAGGGGTCGGACCGGGGAGCTGTTTTTT. This sequence encodes CASSSQDRGRTGELFF. Based on the CDR3 plus reference TRBV7-6 and TRBJ2-2, the full variable domain is GAGVSQSPRYKVTKRGQDVALRCDPISGHVSLYWYRQALGQGPEFLTYFNYEAQQDKSGLPNDRFSAERPEGSISTLTIQRTEQRDSAMYRCASSSQDRGRTGELFFGEGSRLTVL.

This clonotype was observed a handful of times. The rearrangement uses TRBV7-9 and TRBJ2-4, with 13 nucleotides matching TRBD2. The CDR3 has 14 amino acids. Germline CDR1 SEHNR, CDR2 FQNEAQ (reference sequence). Trimming cost V 6 bases and J 8 bases; bases outside gene matches: 4. CDR3 protein: CASSWTSGSDIQYF. CDR3 bases: TGTGCCAGCAGTTGGACTAGCGGGAGCGACATTCAGTACTTC.

The CDR3 protein is CSVDRGVDGNYGYTF. In DNA, the CDR3 is TGCAGCGTTGATAGAGGCGTTGACGGAAACTATGGCTACACCTTC. The chain employs TRBV29-1 and TRBJ1-2; D is unresolved. V was pared by 3 bases and J by 2 bases, with 16 bases between. The length of the CDR3 is 15 residues. Germline V gene sequence: CDR1 SQVTM, CDR2 ANQGSEA.

This clonotype was observed a few times. The chain recombines TRBV5-1 with TRBJ2-3; D is uncertain. CDR1 and CDR2 (germline): SGHRS, YFSETQ. This CDR3 contains 14 residues. The V gene lost 5 bases and the J gene lost 2 bases, with 12 bases spanning the gap. In DNA form, the CDR3 reads TGCGCCAGCAGTACTACGGGCCACACAGATACGCAGTATTTT. It yields the protein CASSTTGHTDTQYF.

V is TRBV4-1 and J is TRBJ2-6; D remains unclear. Germline values: CDR1 MGHRA, CDR2 YSYEKL. Trimming took off 0 bases at V and 2 bases at J, with 5 bases between the two ends. The CDR3 spans 15 residues. CDR3 coding DNA: TGCGCCAGCAGCCAAGAAGAGACTGGGGCCAACGTCCTGACTTTC. Its translation: CASSQEETGANVLTF.

CDR3 in amino acids: CSASDGYGYTF. The CDR3 DNA sequence: TGCAGTGCCTCGGACGGGTATGGCTACACCTTC. V usage is TRBV20-1 and J usage is TRBJ1-2; D is ambiguous. The CDR3 consists of 11 residues. From germline, CDR1 is DFQATT and CDR2 SNEGSKA (reference sequence). V gave up 6 bases and J gave up 5 bases, with 10 bases separating them.

This clonotype has only a few counts. The rearrangement joins TRBV7-7 to TRBJ1-5; D is ambiguous. CDR3 length equals 17 residues. CDR1 is SSHAT, CDR2 FNYEAQ, per germline (reference sequence). Trimming removed 2 bases at V and 0 bases at J, with 14 bases between. CDR3 DNA sequence: TGTGCCAGCAGCTTATGTCCCAGGAAAATTAGCAATCAGCCCCAGCATTTT. Translating gives CASSLCPRKISNQPQHF.

This clonotype appeared a few times. This chain joins TRBV24-1 and TRBJ2-3; 9 nucleotides agree with TRBD1. Germline CDR1 reads KGHDR; CDR2 reads SFDVKD. Trimming at V came to 9 bases and at J to 4 bases, leaving 10 bases not matched to a gene. The CDR3 runs to 15 residues. The CDR3, as DNA: TGTGCCACCGACGCCGGGACAGGGACCGCAGATACGCAGTATTTT. Translated, it gives CATDAGTGTADTQYF.

The chain couples TRBV4-1 to TRBJ2-5, with no clear D. Germline assignment: CDR1 MGHRA and CDR2 YSYEKL. The CDR3 extends over 13 amino acids. The ends were cut back, 2 bases at V and 3 bases at J, with 7 bases in the middle. The CDR3 reads CASSQLEKETQYF. In DNA, the CDR3 is TGCGCCAGCAGCCAACTCGAAAAAGAGACCCAGTACTTC.

The table lists this clonotype with many counts. Here the CDR3 DNA reads TGTGCCAGCAGTTACTCGAACACCGGGGAGCTGTTTTTT. Translating it yields CASSYSNTGELFF. The chain is built from TRBV11-2 and TRBJ2-2; no definite D call. The V gene lost 6 bases and the J gene lost 0 bases, with 5 bases spanning the gap. Germline CDR1 is SGHAT and CDR2 is FQNNGV. The CDR3 has 13 amino acids. Full variable domain (rest looked up from reference TRBV11-2 and TRBJ2-2): EAGVAQSPRYKIIEKRQSVAFWCNPISGHATLYWYQQILGQGPKLLIQFQNNGVVDDSQLPKDRFSAERLKGVDSTLKIQPAKLEDSAVYLCASSYSNTGELFFGEGSRLTVL.

The CDR3, as DNA: TGTGCCAGTTCAGGGGGATCAGATACGCAGTATTTT. Its protein product is CASSGGSDTQYF. The V call is TRBV19, the J call TRBJ2-3, with 7 bases fitting TRBD1. Trimming cost V 8 bases and J 4 bases; bases outside gene matches: 3. The CDR3 consists of 12 residues. CDR1 and CDR2 from the germline V gene are LNHDA and SQIVND (reference sequence).